These T cell receptor beta chains were read from a single sample in a study of cytomegalovirus exposure and HLA in healthy donors. The method was immunoSEQ multiplex PCR; TCRdb's version includes in-frame clones alone and lacks a portion of them. The table shows 150,000 to 200,000 clones, with over 85% occurring only once. The sample taken for sequencing was PBMCs. All receptors come from a woman aged 18-29 years in good health and CMV-seropositive. Each CDR3 is given with its conserved first and last residue. The D gene is left open where the match is weak. The size of a clone is reported for some rows only, either as once, few or many, or as a class for expanded clones.

V	size	J	D	CDR3	DNA
TRBV5-1	.	TRBJ2-5	TRBD1	CASSLGTGLGETQYF	TGCGCCAGCAGCTTGGGGACAGGATTGGGAGAGACCCAGTACTTC
TRBV10-3	once	TRBJ1-3	.	CAISEAFSGNTIYF	TGTGCCATCAGTGAGGCGTTCTCTGGAAACACCATATATTTT
TRBV2	.	TRBJ2-7	TRBD1	CASSEIGTGSYEQYF	TGTGCCAGCAGTGAAATCGGGACAGGATCCTACGAGCAGTACTTC
TRBV27	.	TRBJ2-3	.	CASSPRGWSTDTQYF	TGTGCCAGCAGTCCCCGGGGGTGGAGTACAGATACGCAGTATTTT
TRBV6-4	.	TRBJ2-3	TRBD1	CASSDSGDRGDPQYF	TGTGCCAGCAGTGACTCTGGGGACAGGGGGGATCCGCAGTATTTT
TRBV9	.	TRBJ2-1	.	CASSSSWREPYNEQFF	TGTGCCAGCAGCTCTTCGTGGAGGGAACCCTACAATGAGCAGTTCTTC
TRBV5-1	.	TRBJ2-5	TRBD2	CASSLDSGSGTQYF	TGCGCCAGCAGCTTGGATAGCGGGAGTGGGACCCAGTACTTC
TRBV27	.	TRBJ2-7	.	CASSPTEFTYEQYF	TGTGCCAGCAGTCCGACTGAGTTTACCTACGAGCAGTACTTC
TRBV9	.	TRBJ2-5	TRBD1	CASSVVGQGLETQYF	TGTGCCAGCAGCGTAGTGGGACAGGGGCTAGAGACCCAGTACTTC
TRBV7-8	.	TRBJ1-4	.	CASSLRIGDYEKLFF	TGTGCCAGCAGCTTAAGGATTGGAGATTATGAAAAACTGTTTTTT
TRBV29-1	once	TRBJ1-4	TRBD1	CSARQGRATNEKLFF	TGCAGCGCTAGACAGGGTAGAGCAACTAATGAAAAACTGTTTTTT
TRBV28	.	TRBJ2-7	.	CASSPRDFTYEQYF	TGTGCCAGCAGCCCTCGGGACTTTACCTACGAGCAGTACTTC
TRBV10-3	once	TRBJ2-1	TRBD2	CAISEGGRTYNEQFF	TGTGCCATCAGTGAGGGCGGGAGAACCTACAATGAGCAGTTCTTC
TRBV7-9	once	TRBJ1-5	TRBD1	CASSLDGQANQPQHF	TGTGCCAGCAGCTTAGATGGACAGGCAAATCAGCCCCAGCATTTT
TRBV7-2	.	TRBJ2-1	.	CASSLAQYNEQFF	TGTGCCAGCAGCTTAGCCCAGTACAATGAGCAGTTCTTC
TRBV6-5	.	TRBJ2-7	TRBD2	CASSYRRTSGRYEQYF	TGTGCCAGCAGTTACCGCCGGACTAGCGGGAGATACGAGCAGTACTTC
TRBV7-6	once	TRBJ2-1	.	CASSLGGHEQFF	TGTGCCAGCAGCTTAGGGGGCCATGAGCAGTTCTTC
TRBV7-9	few	TRBJ1-3	.	CASSLARTQADTIYF	TGTGCCAGCAGCTTAGCGAGGACACAGGCGGACACCATATATTTT
TRBV27	.	TRBJ1-2	.	CASSLLSDYGYTF	TGTGCCAGCAGTTTATTATCAGACTATGGCTACACCTTC
TRBV5-1	.	TRBJ2-3	.	CASSPPGSTDTQYF	TGCGCCAGCAGCCCCCCGGGGTCCACAGATACGCAGTATTTT
TRBV5-1	.	TRBJ2-1	.	CASSLVSDDNEQFF	TGCGCCAGCAGCCTGGTCAGCGACGACAATGAGCAGTTCTTC
TRBV2	.	TRBJ2-7	.	CASTPSGVYEQYF	TGTGCCAGCACCCCCTCAGGGGTGTACGAGCAGTACTTC
TRBV6-6	.	TRBJ1-5	.	CATTRGNSNQPQHF	TGTGCCACCACCCGGGGTAATAGCAATCAGCCCCAGCATTTT
TRBV27	.	TRBJ2-5	TRBD2	CASSPTPGLAGVWEEETQYF	TGTGCCAGCAGTCCAACTCCGGGACTAGCGGGAGTATGGGAGGAAGAGACCCAGTACTTC
TRBV5-1	.	TRBJ1-1	.	CASSLITGNTEAFF	TGCGCCAGCAGCTTGATCACAGGGAACACTGAAGCTTTCTTT
TRBV6-5	.	TRBJ2-7	TRBD1	CASSYGPGGEQYF	TGTGCCAGCAGTTACGGACCAGGGGGCGAGCAGTACTTC
TRBV18	.	TRBJ2-1	TRBD1	CASQRVGTDNEQFF	TGTGCCAGCCAACGAGTCGGGACAGACAATGAGCAGTTCTTC
TRBV10-1	.	TRBJ2-4	.	CASSEASVGDIQYF	TGCGCCAGCAGTGAGGCTAGCGTTGGTGACATTCAGTACTTC
TRBV5-1	once	TRBJ2-7	TRBD2	CASSFLAGEGDEQYF	TGCGCCAGCAGCTTTTTAGCGGGAGAGGGGGACGAGCAGTACTTC
TRBV30	.	TRBJ1-5	.	CAWTDSLDQPQHF	TGTGCCTGGACAGACAGTTTGGATCAGCCCCAGCATTTT
TRBV7-7	few	TRBJ2-7	TRBD2	CASSLEAGEAYEQYF	TGTGCTAGCAGCTTGGAAGCGGGAGAGGCGTACGAGCAGTACTTC
TRBV19	few	TRBJ2-2	.	CASSILAVNTGELFF	TGTGCCAGTAGTATCCTAGCTGTCAACACCGGGGAGCTGTTTTTT
TRBV7-2	.	TRBJ2-2	TRBD2	CASSLQLAGVNTGELFF	TGTGCCAGCAGCTTACAGTTGGCGGGAGTGAACACCGGGGAGCTGTTTTTT
TRBV7-6	.	TRBJ2-7	.	CASTSGGQVSYEQYF	TGTGCCAGCACCTCGGGGGGACAGGTCTCCTACGAGCAGTACTTC
TRBV11-2	.	TRBJ2-1	TRBD2	CASSLGGASGSSYNEQFF	TGTGCCAGCAGCTTAGGGGGGGCTAGCGGGAGTAGCTACAATGAGCAGTTCTTC
TRBV4-2	.	TRBJ2-5	.	CASSRAGVQETQYF	TGTGCCAGCAGCCGAGCCGGGGTACAAGAGACCCAGTACTTC
TRBV11-3	once	TRBJ2-5	TRBD2	CASSYTGTRVKTQYF	TGTGCCAGCAGTTATACCGGGACTAGAGTCAAGACCCAGTACTTC
TRBV6-5	.	TRBJ1-4	TRBD1	CASSLVTGGSEKLFF	TGTGCCAGCAGTCTCGTGACAGGGGGGTCTGAAAAACTGTTTTTT
TRBV5-8	.	TRBJ2-6	.	CASSMTALMPSGANVLTF	TGTGCCAGCAGCATGACAGCACTAATGCCCTCTGGGGCCAACGTCCTGACTTTC
TRBV5-4	.	TRBJ2-7	TRBD2	CASSFYRGEGSYEQYF	TGTGCCAGCAGCTTCTACCGGGGGGAAGGATCCTACGAGCAGTACTTC